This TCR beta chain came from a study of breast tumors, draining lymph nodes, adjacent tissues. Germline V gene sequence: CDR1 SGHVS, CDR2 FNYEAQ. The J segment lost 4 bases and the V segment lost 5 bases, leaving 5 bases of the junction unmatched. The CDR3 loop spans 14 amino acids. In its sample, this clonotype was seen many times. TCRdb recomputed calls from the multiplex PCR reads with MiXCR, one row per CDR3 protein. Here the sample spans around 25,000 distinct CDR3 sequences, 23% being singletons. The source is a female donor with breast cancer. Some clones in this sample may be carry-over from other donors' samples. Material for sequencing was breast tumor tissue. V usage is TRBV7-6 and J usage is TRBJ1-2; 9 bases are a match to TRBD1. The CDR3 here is CASSATGGSYGYTF. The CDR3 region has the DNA TGTGCCAGCAGCGCGACAGGGGGAAGCTATGGCTACACCTTC. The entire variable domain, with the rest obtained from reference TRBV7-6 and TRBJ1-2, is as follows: GAGVSQSPRYKVTKRGQDVALRCDPISGHVSLYWYRQALGQGPEFLTYFNYEAQQDKSGLPNDRFSAERPEGSISTLTIQRTEQRDSAMYRCASSATGGSYGYTFGSGTRLTVV.